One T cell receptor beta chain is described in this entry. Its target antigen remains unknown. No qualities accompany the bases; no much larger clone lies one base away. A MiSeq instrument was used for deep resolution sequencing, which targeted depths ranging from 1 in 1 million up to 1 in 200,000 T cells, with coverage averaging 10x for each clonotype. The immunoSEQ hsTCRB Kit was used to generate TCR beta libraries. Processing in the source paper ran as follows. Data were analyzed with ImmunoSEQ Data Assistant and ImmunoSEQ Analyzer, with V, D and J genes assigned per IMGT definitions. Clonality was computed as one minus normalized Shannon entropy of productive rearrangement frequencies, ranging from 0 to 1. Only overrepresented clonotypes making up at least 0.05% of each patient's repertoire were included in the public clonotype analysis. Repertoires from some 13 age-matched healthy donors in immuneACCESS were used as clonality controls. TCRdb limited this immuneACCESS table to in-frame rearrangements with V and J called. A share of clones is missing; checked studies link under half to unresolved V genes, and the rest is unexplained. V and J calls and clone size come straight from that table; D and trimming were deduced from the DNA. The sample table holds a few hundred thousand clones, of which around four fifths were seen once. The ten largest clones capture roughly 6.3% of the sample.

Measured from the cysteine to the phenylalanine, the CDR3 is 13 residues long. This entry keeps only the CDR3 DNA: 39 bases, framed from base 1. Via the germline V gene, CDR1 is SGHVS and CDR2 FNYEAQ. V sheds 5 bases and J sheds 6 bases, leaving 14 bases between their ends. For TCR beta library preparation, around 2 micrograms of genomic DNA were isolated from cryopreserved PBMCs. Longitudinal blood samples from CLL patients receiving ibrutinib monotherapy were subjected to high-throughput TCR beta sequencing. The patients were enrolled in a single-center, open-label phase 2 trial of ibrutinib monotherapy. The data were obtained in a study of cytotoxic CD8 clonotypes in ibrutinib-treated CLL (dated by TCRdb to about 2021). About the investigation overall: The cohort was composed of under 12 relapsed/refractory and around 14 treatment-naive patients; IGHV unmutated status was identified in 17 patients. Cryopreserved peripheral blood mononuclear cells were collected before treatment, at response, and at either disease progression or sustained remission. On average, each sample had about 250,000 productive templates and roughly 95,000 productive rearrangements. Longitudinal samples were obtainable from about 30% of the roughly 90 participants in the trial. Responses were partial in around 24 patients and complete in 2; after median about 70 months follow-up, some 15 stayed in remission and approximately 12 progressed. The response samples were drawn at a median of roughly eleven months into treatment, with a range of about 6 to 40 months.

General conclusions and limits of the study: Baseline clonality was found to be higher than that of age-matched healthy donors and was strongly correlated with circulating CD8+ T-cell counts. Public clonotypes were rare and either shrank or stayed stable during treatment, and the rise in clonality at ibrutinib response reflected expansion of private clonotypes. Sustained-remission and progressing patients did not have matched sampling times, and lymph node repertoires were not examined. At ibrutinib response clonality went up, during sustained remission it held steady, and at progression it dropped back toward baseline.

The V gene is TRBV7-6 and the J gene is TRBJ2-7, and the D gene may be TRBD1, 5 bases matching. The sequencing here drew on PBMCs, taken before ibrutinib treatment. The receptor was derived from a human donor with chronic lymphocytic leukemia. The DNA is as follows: TGTGCCAGCAGCACCGGACATCCGACCGAGCAGTACTTC. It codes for CASSTGHPTEQYF.